The subject of this entry is one TCR beta chain. Its antigen remains unidentified. The data were obtained in a study of CD4+ T cells in melanoma. Points from the study as a whole: CD8+ T cell, macrophage and B cell function reportedly correlated with neoantigen-specific CD4+ T cells. Diverse differentiation states were reported for melanoma neoantigen-specific CD4+ T cells.

Clones were read by immunoSEQ multiplex PCR, and TCRdb kept only the in-frame ones, dropping some. The sample comprises some 150,000 clones, about 90% of which are singletons, and over 1.5% rests with the top ten. CDR1 is GTSNPN, CDR2 SVGIG, per germline (reference sequence). The CDR3 extends over 12 amino acids. Between the trimmed V and J ends, which lost 6 bases and 0 bases, there was a span of 5 bases. This clonotype was sampled from a human donor with melanoma. The gene calls are TRBV30 and TRBJ1-4; D gene uncertain. The CDR3 here is CACLATNEKLFF. CDR3 nucleotides: TGTGCCTGCCTAGCAACTAATGAAAAACTGTTTTTT.